This is a list of T cell receptor beta chains from one sample in a study of human T cells and chemical hapten exposure. One entry per CDR3 protein results from TCRdb running MiXCR on the RACE reads. In the table there are tens of thousands of distinct CDR3 sequences, roughly 9.2% of which are singletons. The sequences come from whole blood, collected in connection with sensitization to the hapten diphenylcyclopropenone (DPC). The receptors here all came from a woman in her forties with alopecia areata. Some clones in this sample may be carry-over from other donors' samples. Each CDR3 is given with its conserved first and last residue.

CDR3: CASTLSVPLARTDTQYF
J: TRBJ2-3
V: TRBV7-8

CDR3: CASKGQGASGTQYF
J: TRBJ2-3
V: TRBV27

CDR3: CASSLSGTSYEQYF
J: TRBJ2-7
V: TRBV3-1

CDR3: CASRPGASYNSPLHF
J: TRBJ1-6
V: TRBV27

CDR3: CSVEKGAGTEAFF
J: TRBJ1-1
V: TRBV29-1

CDR3: CASTDSWVELFF
J: TRBJ2-2
V: TRBV19

CDR3: CASRRRAGTANYEQYF
J: TRBJ2-7
V: TRBV27

CDR3: CAISESIFRTANTEAFF
J: TRBJ1-1
V: TRBV10-3

CDR3: CASGPWGTGPSREQYF
J: TRBJ2-7
V: TRBV10-2

CDR3: CSAGSSGNTIYF
J: TRBJ1-3
V: TRBV29-1

CDR3: CASRPGQGANYGYTF
J: TRBJ1-2
V: TRBV6-2/TRBV6-3

CDR3: CASSVSWGISSPLHF
J: TRBJ1-6
V: TRBV9

CDR3: CSAQPADRGLYEQYF
J: TRBJ2-7
V: TRBV20-1

CDR3: CSAPGLAGGPGFF
J: TRBJ2-1
V: TRBV20-1

CDR3: CASSRPLAHQETQYF
J: TRBJ2-5
V: TRBV3-1

CDR3: CASSQDGSTGNTIYF
J: TRBJ1-3
V: TRBV3-1

CDR3: CASSQEASTGELFF
J: TRBJ2-2
V: TRBV3-1

CDR3: CASSVSTGIRTEAFF
J: TRBJ1-1
V: TRBV7-9

CDR3: CASSLASETQYF
J: TRBJ2-5
V: TRBV7-9

CDR3: CAWSVGGVAFF
J: TRBJ1-1
V: TRBV30

CDR3: CASSKGVTGYKNPRIHRSNQPQHF
J: TRBJ1-5
V: TRBV21-1

CDR3: CASSQLLPGLGAEQYF
J: TRBJ2-7
V: TRBV7-8

CDR3: CASSPTEEETQYF
J: TRBJ2-5
V: TRBV18

CDR3: CAVVGPTGELFF
J: TRBJ2-2
V: TRBV24-1

CDR3: CASSPVGGPDYGYTF
J: TRBJ1-2
V: TRBV18

CDR3: CASSVGGATYEQYF
J: TRBJ2-7
V: TRBV9

CDR3: CASSQGHTGGCTDTQYF
J: TRBJ2-3
V: TRBV23-1

CDR3: CASSESSIRLAGGRARNEQFF
J: TRBJ2-1
V: TRBV10-1

CDR3: CASSLAPRGHTDTQYF
J: TRBJ2-3
V: TRBV7-2